These 16 T cell receptor beta chains share one sample of origin, sequenced in a study of vaccination and CD4 T cells after COVID-19. Treatment defined: roughly 10-day PBMC culture with coronavirus spike peptide pools or control peptides (ViraFEST assay). The Oncomine TCR Beta short-read assay sequenced DNA from cultured CD4+ T cells. TCRdb passed the PCR reads through MiXCR, listing each CDR3 protein once. The sample records fewer than 20,000 distinct CDR3 sequences, around half being singletons. These receptors' antigens are unknown. The sample in question was CD4+ T cells from blood, cultured in vitro, obtained before SARS-CoV-2 vaccination. The receptor source for this set is a human donor who had recovered from COVID-19.

The chain recombines TRBV20-1 with TRBJ1-2; possible D gene TRBD1, 5 bases. Germline CDR1 is DFQATT and CDR2 is SNEGSKA (reference sequence). The ends were cut back, 1 base at V and 7 bases at J, with 16 bases in the middle. The CDR3 sequence is 14 residues long. The CDR3 region has the DNA TGCAGTGCTAGAGGTTCAGGGAACGTTGTTGGCTACACCTTC. As protein: CSARGSGNVVGYTF.

This clonotype was observed a handful of times. The V and J genes are TRBV5-8 and TRBJ1-2; D is unresolved. Germline V gives CDR1 SGHTS, CDR2 YDEGEE. This CDR3 contains 13 residues. V lost 3 bases, J lost 2 bases, and 8 bases lay in between. For the CDR3, the DNA is TGTGCCAGCAGCTACTCAGGCAACTATGGCTACACCTTC. Protein: CASSYSGNYGYTF.

The CDR3 here is CSARGRAGIPYEQYF. CDR3 bases: TGCAGTGCTAGGGGTCGGGCAGGGATCCCCTACGAGCAGTACTTC. The V gene is TRBV20-1, the J gene TRBJ2-7, with D possibly TRBD1 on 5 matching bases. Trimming took off 3 bases at V and 2 bases at J, with 17 bases between the two ends. CDR1 is DFQATT, CDR2 SNEGSKA, per germline (reference sequence). The length of the CDR3 is 15 residues.

J is TRBJ2-1 and V is TRBV6-1, with 7 bases identical to TRBD2. The V gene's germline CDR1 is MNHNS and CDR2 SASEGT. Trimming removed 5 bases from V and 9 bases from J; junction bases left unmatched: 10. The CDR3 is 14 amino acids. The CDR3 is CASSPTSQGGEQFF. The DNA of the CDR3 is TGTGCCAGCAGTCCGACTAGCCAGGGCGGTGAGCAGTTCTTC.

This clonotype has only a few counts. This rearrangement joins TRBV6-1 to TRBJ2-7; tentative D call: TRBD1 (6 bases). The ends were cut back, 11 bases at V and 2 bases at J, with 13 bases in the middle. The length of the CDR3 is 12 residues. Germline CDR1 and CDR2: MNHNS and SASEGT. CDR3 nucleotide sequence: TGTGCCTCTTGGACAGATGCCTACGAGCAGTACTTC. It yields the protein CASWTDAYEQYF.

This chain links TRBV20-1 with TRBJ1-4; D may be TRBD1 (6 bases). The CDR3 consists of 15 residues. The ends were cut back, 6 bases at V and 4 bases at J, with 18 bases in the middle. The germline V gene has CDR1 DFQATT and CDR2 SNEGSKA (reference sequence). CDR3 sequence reads: CSAPSLTGSNEKLFF. The DNA of the CDR3 is TGCAGTGCACCCTCACTGACAGGAAGTAATGAAAAACTGTTTTTT.

This clonotype was recorded only once. The chain joins TRBV20-1 to TRBJ1-5; TRBD1 matches at 7 bases. CDR1 and CDR2 (germline): DFQATT, SNEGSKA (reference sequence). Germline trimming cut 0 bases from V and 7 bases from J; bases unmatched to any gene: 6. This CDR3 region has 14 residues. For the CDR3, the DNA is TGCAGTGCTAGAGACAGGGGGGTACGGCAGCCCCAGCATTTT. Translating gives CSARDRGVRQPQHF.

This chain links TRBV20-1 with TRBJ2-3; the D is unclear. Trimming cost V 2 bases and J 0 bases, with 6 bases left between them. The germline gives CDR1 DFQATT, CDR2 SNEGSKA (reference sequence). The CDR3 loop spans 13 amino acids. The CDR3, as DNA: TGCAGTGCTAGAATGACCAGCACAGATACGCAGTATTTT. Its translation: CSARMTSTDTQYF.

The J gene is TRBJ2-7, the V gene TRBV7-2, with TRBD2 matching 12 bases. J gave up 4 bases and V 3 bases, and 4 bases lay outside the gene matches. CDR1 and CDR2 (germline): SGHTA, FQGNSA. The CDR3 totals 15 residues. This CDR3 is CASSFTLAGGYEQYF. CDR3 coding DNA: TGTGCCAGCAGCTTCACACTAGCGGGAGGATACGAGCAGTACTTC.

The rearrangement uses TRBV19 and TRBJ2-7; unclear D gene. V lost 7 bases to trimming and J lost 7 bases, with 23 bases between them. Germline values: CDR1 LNHDA, CDR2 SQIVND (reference sequence). This CDR3 has 15 residues. The DNA for the CDR3 is TGTGCCAGTACCCCCTATGGAGAGAACTTGAGAGAGCAGTACTTC. Protein sequence: CASTPYGENLREQYF. The complete variable domain, with remaining parts taken from reference TRBV19 and TRBJ2-7, reads DGGITQSPKYLFRKEGQNVTLSCEQNLNHDAMYWYRQDPGQGLRLIYYSQIVNDFQKGDIAEGYSVSREKKESFPLTVTSAQKNPTAFYLCASTPYGENLREQYFGPGTRLTVT.

This chain connects TRBV19 to TRBJ2-3; D may be TRBD1 (6 bases). The CDR3 runs 16 residues. The ends were cut back, 7 bases at V and 3 bases at J, with 20 bases in the middle. Germline V gene lookup returns CDR1 LNHDA and CDR2 SQIVND (reference sequence). As DNA, the CDR3 is TGTGCCAGTAAGGTACAAGGGGGAGTTGGAACAGATACGCAGTATTTT. Translating gives CASKVQGGVGTDTQYF.

The chain carries TRBV20-1 and TRBJ2-3; perhaps TRBD2 as D (5 bases). The V end lost 2 bases, the J end lost 3 bases, and 21 bases lay between the germline ends. Germline lookup yields CDR1 DFQATT and CDR2 SNEGSKA (reference sequence). The CDR3 consists of 17 residues. The CDR3 bases are TGCAGTGCTAGAAGTAGTGAGCCGGGCGAGGGAACAGATACGCAGTATTTT. It encodes CSARSSEPGEGTDTQYF.

The chain links TRBV2 to TRBJ1-6, with TRBD1 matching over 8 bases. Germline V gene data show CDR1 as SNHLY and CDR2 as FYNNEI. J was trimmed by 8 bases and V by 6 bases; bases with no gene match: 12. The CDR3 is made up of 16 amino acids. CDR3 sequence reads: CASSAQRTGRHSPLHF. As DNA, the CDR3 is TGTGCCAGCAGCGCACAGCGGACAGGGAGGCATTCACCCCTCCACTTT. The full variable domain, with the rest looked up from reference TRBV2 and TRBJ1-6, is EPEVTQTPSHQVTQMGQEVILRCVPISNHLYFYWYRQILGQKVEFLVSFYNNEISEKSEIFDDQFSVERPDGSNFTLKIRSTKLEDSAMYFCASSAQRTGRHSPLHFGNGTRLTVT.

This clonotype was counted a few times. V gene TRBV2 combines with J gene TRBJ2-2, with a weak D call TRBD2 (6 bases). The CDR3 is 14 residues long. V was pared by 11 bases and J by 2 bases, with 15 bases between. Germline CDR1 is SNHLY and CDR2 is FYNNEI. The CDR3 loop is CASLGDSNTGELFF. As DNA, the CDR3 is TGTGCCTCCTTGGGGGACTCCAACACCGGGGAGCTGTTTTTT. The variable domain in full, completed from reference TRBV2 and TRBJ2-2, reads EPEVTQTPSHQVTQMGQEVILRCVPISNHLYFYWYRQILGQKVEFLVSFYNNEISEKSEIFDDQFSVERPDGSNFTLKIRSTKLEDSAMYFCASLGDSNTGELFFGEGSRLTVL.

V is TRBV24-1 and J is TRBJ2-6, with a possible D match to TRBD1 (5 bases). This CDR3 contains 17 residues. Germline CDR1 reads KGHDR; CDR2 reads SFDVKD. The V end lost 1 base, the J end lost 0 bases, and 9 bases lay between the germline ends. The CDR3 DNA reads as TGTGCCACCAGTGATTTTCAGGGAAGCTCTGGGGCCAACGTCCTGACTTTC. It translates to CATSDFQGSSGANVLTF.

This chain connects TRBV7-9 to TRBJ1-3, with D possibly being TRBD1 (5 bases). CDR1 SEHNR and CDR2 FQNEAQ come from the germline V gene (reference sequence). The length of the CDR3 is 12 residues. V was trimmed by 5 bases and J by 8 bases, leaving 10 bases between them. CDR3 region: CASSPGGDTIYF. The CDR3, as DNA: TGTGCCAGCAGCCCAGGAGGGGACACCATATATTTT.